This T cell receptor beta chain is from a study of blood T cell repertoires in COVID-19. About the study: The United States, Italy and Spain provided the acute and convalescent COVID-19 samples. The cDNA or gDNA used as material had been derived from T cells, B-cell-depleted T cells, or PBMCs.

In the authors' methods: For nucleated cells, counts were estimated from reference gene primer amplification. Here immunoSEQ multiplex PCR was the method, and the copy in TCRdb shows in-frame clones only, minus some. Clone size and V and J calls were adopted from that table, with D and trimming inferred from the DNA. The data contain roughly 63,000 clones, roughly nine tenths of them singletons. The CDR3 extends over 14 amino acids. Trimming removed 0 bases from V and 8 bases from J, with 11 bases in between. From germline, CDR1 is SGHTA and CDR2 FQGNSA. The chain recombines TRBV7-2 with TRBJ2-1; a weak D match, TRBD2 (5 bases). The receptor comes from a man aged 50-60 years with active COVID-19. The material sequenced was peripheral blood. The CDR3 DNA sequence: TGTGCCAGCAGCTTAGCATTGACTAATTATGAGCAGTTCTTC. Translation gives CASSLALTNYEQFF. Using reference TRBV7-2 and TRBJ2-1 for the parts outside the CDR3, the full variable domain is GAGVSQSPSNKVTEKGKDVELRCDPISGHTALYWYRQSLGQGLEFLIYFQGNSAPDKSGLPSDRFSAERTGGSVSTLTIQRTQQEDSAVYLCASSLALTNYEQFFGPGTRLTVL.